This T cell receptor beta chain was identified during a study of sequential checkpoint blockade in melanoma (dated by TCRdb to between 2018 and 2021). As for the study more broadly: In a 1:1 randomization, patients received either first-line nivolumab then ipilimumab (arm A) or ipilimumab then nivolumab (arm B). DNA from 90 or so pretreatment melanoma tumor samples was subjected to TCRbeta immunosequencing. In about 80% of the matched pre- and post-treatment tumor biopsy pairs, both biopsies came from the same lesion. Matched tumor biopsies were taken from some 20 patients before treatment and at week 13, after single-agent nivolumab (arm A) or ipilimumab (arm B). Maintenance nivolumab was given following each of the two trial sequences.

TCRbeta CDR3 regions were immunosequenced from genomic DNA with the immunoSEQ Assay. Before high-throughput sequencing, genomic DNA was amplified using bias-controlled multiplex PCR. Turning to the authors' computational methods: To quantify the absolute abundance of each unique TCRbeta CDR3 region, the sequences were collapsed and filtered. Clonality, defined as 1 minus Pielou's evenness, was calculated using productive rearrangements only. Tumor T-cell fraction was computed by normalizing TCRbeta template counts to usable DNA, estimated from several housekeeping genes. Clones with significantly greater frequencies in on-treatment versus baseline samples were identified using a previously published method. In its TCRdb copy, this immuneACCESS table keeps in-frame sequences only and misses some clones. Where compared with another copy, unresolved V genes explain less than half of these, and the others have no known cause. The V and J calls and clone size come from that table; D and trimming were worked out from the DNA. This sample has approximately 5,000 clones in its table, and under 30% of those were observed once. Around 20% of the sample is taken by the ten largest.

Per the publication, the treatment or condition label means: randomized to nivolumab then ipilimumab (arm A) or the reverse (arm B). None of the trial patients had been given prior DNA-damaging chemotherapy. CheckMate 064, a randomized, open-label phase II trial of sequential checkpoint blockade, was the source of the samples, all of which came from patients with melanoma. Genomic DNA from formalin-fixed paraffin-embedded (FFPE) tissue samples was used for tumor TCR sequencing. Concerning this clone itself: Its binding antigen is unknown. The sample holds no much larger clone one base away, and base qualities are not on file.

V and J lose 1 base and 2 bases, and a span of 12 bases separates them. CDR1 and CDR2 are drawn from the germline V gene: MGHRA, YSYEKL. CDR3 length: 15 amino acids, cysteine to phenylalanine. The retained sequence is limited to the CDR3, 45 bases, with the frame set at the first base. What the work shows at the level of the full study, not this receptor alone: Tumor T-cell fraction and clonality were found to correlate with PD-L1 staining and CD8+ T-cell counts but not with mutational load. Patients with increases in tumor T-cell fraction and clonality by week 13 were approximately 30 times more likely to achieve clinical benefit. The response-prediction model combining TCR metrics and mutation burden needs validation in larger, independent patient cohorts. Within-arm analyses of tumor T-cell fraction were limited by small sample sizes and reduced statistical power. Among patients in the nivolumab-first arm (arm A), tumor TIL clonality before treatment was associated with response (P = .04).

Material: tumor tissue (inferred from file names), obtained from a patient given nivolumab and ipilimumab in sequence. The rearrangement joined TRBV4-1 to TRBJ2-7, with the D segment identity uncertain. The sequence was collected from a human donor with melanoma. The CDR3 protein sequence reads: CASSQGEAPAYEQYF. The sequenced DNA is TGCGCCAGCAGCCAAGGGGAAGCCCCGGCCTACGAGCAGTACTTC.